This TCR beta chain was sequenced for a study of blood T cell repertoires in COVID-19. Study context: T cells, B-cell-depleted T cells, or PBMCs supplied cDNA or gDNA.

The J segment lost 1 base and the V segment lost 0 bases, leaving 5 bases of the junction unmatched. The CDR3 length is 17 residues. Germline CDR1 SGHNT, CDR2 YYREEE (reference sequence). Authors' methods: Researchers report that nucleated cell counts were estimated from reference gene primer amplification. Using immunoSEQ multiplex PCR, the repertoire was profiled, and TCRdb retains in-frame clones only, with some absent. That table supplies the V and J calls and clone size; D and trimming were determined from the DNA. The table includes 160,000 or so clones, about 83% detected once. The source material was peripheral blood. V usage is TRBV5-4 and J usage is TRBJ2-7, with 12 bases lining up with TRBD2. This TCR came from a woman older than 75 with acute or convalescent COVID-19. CDR3 bases: TGTGCCAGCAGCTTGGGGCTAGCGGGGGGGATTTCCTACGAGCAGTACTTC. Translated: CASSLGLAGGISYEQYF. Supplemented by reference TRBV5-4 and TRBJ2-7, the full variable domain reads ETGVTQSPTHLIKTRGQQVTLRCSSQSGHNTVSWYQQALGQGPQFIFQYYREEENGRGNFPPRFSGLQFPNYSSELNVNALELDDSALYLCASSLGLAGGISYEQYFGPGTRLTVT.